These 18 T cell receptor beta chains were sequenced from one sample in a study of blood T cell repertoires in COVID-19. Generated by immunoSEQ multiplex PCR, the TCRdb table keeps only in-frame clones and is missing some. The sample includes about 78,000 clones, 86% of them seen just once. Sequencing used peripheral blood. The receptors were sampled from a man aged 45-65 years with active or convalescent COVID-19.

V gene TRBV2 combines with J gene TRBJ2-2; TRBD2 matches 8 bases. Trimming removed 4 bases from V and 9 bases from J; junction bases left unmatched: 7. The germline CDR1 and CDR2 sequences are SNHLY and FYNNEI. The CDR3 has 14 residues. In DNA form, the CDR3 reads TGTGCCAGCAGTGGTTATAGCGGGGCCCGGGAGCTGTTTTTT. Encoded protein: CASSGYSGARELFF.

V usage is TRBV2 and J usage is TRBJ2-3; TRBD2 agrees at 13 bases. The J segment lost 10 bases and the V segment lost 5 bases, leaving 12 bases of the junction unmatched. Germline V gives CDR1 SNHLY, CDR2 FYNNEI. CDR3 size: 16 residues. The CDR3 spells CASSLGTSGASSAQYF. Written as DNA, the CDR3 is TGTGCCAGCAGTCTTGGGACTAGCGGGGCCTCTTCAGCGCAGTATTTT. Full variable domain (remainder filled in from reference TRBV2 and TRBJ2-3): EPEVTQTPSHQVTQMGQEVILRCVPISNHLYFYWYRQILGQKVEFLVSFYNNEISEKSEIFDDQFSVERPDGSNFTLKIRSTKLEDSAMYFCASSLGTSGASSAQYFGPGTRLTVL.

The chain is built from TRBV6-2 or TRBV6-3 and TRBJ1-2; the match to TRBD1 covers 8 bases. V lost 2 bases to trimming and J lost 7 bases; unmatched junction nucleotides: 9. The CDR3 consists of 15 residues. CDR1 is MNHEY and CDR2 is SVGEGT in the germline V gene. CDR3 in DNA: TGTGCCAGCAGTTACCAGGACAGGGTTTTAGGTGGCTACACCTTC. It translates to CASSYQDRVLGGYTF.

This clone was seen once. This chain uses TRBV5-1 with TRBJ2-3; the D gene is possibly TRBD2 (6 bases). The CDR3 runs to 16 residues. V was pared by 4 bases and J by 2 bases, with 17 bases between. The V gene's germline CDR1 is SGHRS and CDR2 YFSETQ. The chain's CDR3 is CASSPLEGPYTDTQYF. The DNA for the CDR3 is TGCGCCAGCAGCCCCCTGGAGGGGCCGTACACAGATACGCAGTATTTT.

This clone has a handful of counts. The gene calls are TRBV7-8 and TRBJ1-6; possible D gene TRBD1, 6 bases. Looked up from germline, CDR1 is SGHVS and CDR2 is FQNEAQ. The CDR3 runs 14 residues. Trimming removed 5 bases at V and 5 bases at J, with 10 bases between. CDR3 sequence: CASSPGANNSPLHF. For the CDR3, the DNA is TGTGCCAGCAGCCCAGGGGCGAATAATTCACCCCTCCACTTT.

The chain joins TRBV2 to TRBJ2-5; no firm D call. The CDR3 covers 13 residues. Germline assignment: CDR1 SNHLY and CDR2 FYNNEI. V lost 3 bases and J 3 bases, leaving 8 bases between the germline ends. The CDR3 DNA reads as TGTGCCAGCAGTGATTGGCAAGAAGAGACCCAGTACTTC. Its protein is CASSDWQEETQYF.

The chain carries TRBV7-2 and TRBJ1-1, with 7 bases lining up with TRBD1. The CDR3 is 14 residues long. Germline trimming cut 4 bases from V and 0 bases from J; bases unmatched to any gene: 2. Germline CDR1 is SGHTA and CDR2 is FQGNSA. The DNA of the CDR3 is TGTGCCAGCAGCTCGGGACAGCTGAACACTGAAGCTTTCTTT. Its translation: CASSSGQLNTEAFF.

The chain carries TRBV5-1 and TRBJ2-1; TRBD2 is a possible D gene (6 bases). This CDR3 is 14 amino acids long. The V and J ends lost 4 bases and 4 bases respectively, with 12 bases between them. CDR1 and CDR2 from the germline V gene are SGHRS and YFSETQ. CDR3 sequence: CASSPSGTYNEQFF. For the CDR3, the DNA is TGCGCCAGCAGCCCCTCCGGGACTTACAATGAGCAGTTCTTC.

This chain uses TRBV6-5 with TRBJ1-5; D remains unclear. The CDR3 covers 13 residues. Germline V gives CDR1 MNHEY, CDR2 SVGAGI. V was trimmed by 8 bases and J by 0 bases, leaving 8 bases between them. CDR3 sequence (DNA): TGTGCCAGCTCCCAGATTAGCAATCAGCCCCAGCATTTT. Its protein product is CASSQISNQPQHF.

The chain couples TRBV18 to TRBJ2-3; 13 positions match TRBD2. CDR1 is KGHSH, CDR2 LQKENI, per germline. This CDR3 region has 17 residues. Trimming took 2 bases from V and 5 from J; bases not matched to a gene: 7. This CDR3 is CASSPATSGGARDTQYF. DNA of the CDR3: TGTGCCAGCTCACCAGCTACTAGCGGGGGGGCCAGAGATACGCAGTATTTT. The variable domain in full, completed from reference TRBV18 and TRBJ2-3, reads NAGVMQNPRHLVRRRGQEARLRCSPMKGHSHVYWYRQLPEEGLKFMVYLQKENIIDESGMPKERFSAEFPKEGPSILRIQQVVRGDSAAYFCASSPATSGGARDTQYFGPGTRLTVL.

V and J are TRBV11-3 and TRBJ2-7, with TRBD1 identical over 11 bases. The germline CDR1 and CDR2 sequences are SGHNT and YENEEA. This CDR3 region has 16 residues. The V gene end was trimmed by 1 base and the J gene end by 2 bases; junction bases not matched to a gene: 4. The chain's CDR3 is CASSLGGQGVTYEQYV. Written as DNA, the CDR3 is TGTGCCAGCAGCTTAGGGGGACAGGGGGTAACCTACGAGCAGTACGTC.

The chain joins TRBV2 to TRBJ2-5, with unresolved D. Germline V gene sequence: CDR1 SNHLY, CDR2 FYNNEI. The CDR3 spans 13 residues. V shed 3 bases and J shed 2 bases, with 7 bases lying between them. The CDR3 coding sequence is TGTGCCAGCAGTGAGGGCCGACAAGAGACCCAGTACTTC. As protein: CASSEGRQETQYF.

The chain combines TRBV4-2 with TRBJ2-4; 7 nucleotides line up with TRBD2. Unmatched junction bases numbered 7, after V lost 0 bases and J lost 11 bases. CDR3 length: 14 amino acids. Germline V gene data show CDR1 as LGHNA and CDR2 as YNFKEQ. The DNA of the CDR3 is TGTGCCAGCAGCCAAGATCTAGCGGCAGTCGTTCAGTACTTC. Encoded protein: CASSQDLAAVVQYF.

The chain uses TRBV24-1 and TRBJ2-2; D might be TRBD1 (5 bases). V gave up 5 bases and J gave up 4 bases, with 7 bases separating them. Germline V gene data show CDR1 as KGHDR and CDR2 as SFDVKD. This CDR3 has 13 amino acids. The CDR3 nucleotides read TGTGCCACCAGTGCTGACAGCACCGGGGAGCTGTTTTTT. Protein sequence: CATSADSTGELFF.

The V and J genes are TRBV5-5 and TRBJ2-7, with D uncertain. V lost 0 bases to trimming and J lost 0 bases, with 10 bases between them. The CDR3 spans 15 residues. Looked up from germline, CDR1 is SGHKS and CDR2 is YYEKEE (reference sequence). The CDR3 spells CASSLVRVNSYEQYF. The CDR3 nucleotides are TGTGCCAGCAGCTTGGTACGGGTGAACTCCTACGAGCAGTACTTC. The full variable domain, rest sourced from reference TRBV5-5 and TRBJ2-7, is DAGVTQSPTHLIKTRGQQVTLRCSPISGHKSVSWYQQVLGQGPQFIFQYYEKEERGRGNFPDRFSARQFPNYSSELNVNALLLGDSALYLCASSLVRVNSYEQYFGPGTRLTVT.

The chain combines TRBV28 with TRBJ1-3; D is perhaps TRBD1 (6 bases). Germline CDR1 MDHEN, CDR2 SYDVKM. Trimming removed 3 bases from V and 0 bases from J, with 9 bases in between. The length of the CDR3 is 15 residues. In DNA, the CDR3 is TGTGCCAGCAGTTTCCAGGGGAGCTCTGGAAACACCATATATTTT. Its protein is CASSFQGSSGNTIYF.

Concerning this clone: Additional DNA sequences in this sample encode the identical CDR3. J is TRBJ1-5 and V is TRBV5-1; D is perhaps TRBD1 (6 bases). Trimming took 4 bases from V and 4 from J, leaving 12 bases between them. This CDR3 contains 14 residues. CDR1 and CDR2 from the germline V gene are SGHRS and YFSETQ. For the CDR3, the DNA is TGCGCCAGCAGCCCGGACAGCTCAAATCAGCCCCAGCATTTT. As protein: CASSPDSSNQPQHF.

This chain uses TRBV25-1 with TRBJ2-1; 7 nucleotides agree with TRBD1. CDR1 MGHDK and CDR2 SYGVNS come from the germline V gene. The CDR3 loop spans 13 amino acids. V was pared by 5 bases and J by 8 bases, with 6 bases of the junction left unmatched. This CDR3 reads CASSRQGGDEQFF. In nucleotides, the CDR3 is TGTGCCAGCAGTAGACAGGGTGGCGATGAGCAGTTCTTC.